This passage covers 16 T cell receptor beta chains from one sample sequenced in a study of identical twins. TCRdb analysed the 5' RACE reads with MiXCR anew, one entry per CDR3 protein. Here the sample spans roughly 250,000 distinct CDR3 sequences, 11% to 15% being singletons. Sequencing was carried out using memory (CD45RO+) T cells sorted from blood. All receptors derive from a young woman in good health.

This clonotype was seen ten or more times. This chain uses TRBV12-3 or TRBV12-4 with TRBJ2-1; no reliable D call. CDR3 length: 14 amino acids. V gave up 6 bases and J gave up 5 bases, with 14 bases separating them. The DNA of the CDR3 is TGTGCCAGCAGCTCATCTGACCGGCACAATGAGCAGTTCTTC. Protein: CASSSSDRHNEQFF.

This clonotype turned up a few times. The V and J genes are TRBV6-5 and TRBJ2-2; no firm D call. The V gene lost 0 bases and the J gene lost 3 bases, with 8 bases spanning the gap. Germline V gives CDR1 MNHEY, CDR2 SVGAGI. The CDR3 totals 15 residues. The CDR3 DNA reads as TGTGCCAGCAGTTACTCGAGCCTGTACACCGGGGAGCTGTTTTTT. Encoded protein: CASSYSSLYTGELFF.

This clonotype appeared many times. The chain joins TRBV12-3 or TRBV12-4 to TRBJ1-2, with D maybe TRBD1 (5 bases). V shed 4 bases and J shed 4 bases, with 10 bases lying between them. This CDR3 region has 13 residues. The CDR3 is CASSSQGIYGYTF. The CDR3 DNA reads TGTGCCAGCAGTTCGCAGGGTATCTATGGCTACACCTTC.

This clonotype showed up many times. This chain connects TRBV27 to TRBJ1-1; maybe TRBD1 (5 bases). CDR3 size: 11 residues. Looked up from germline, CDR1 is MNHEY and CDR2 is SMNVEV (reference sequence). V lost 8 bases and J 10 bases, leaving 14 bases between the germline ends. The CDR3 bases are TGTGCCAGCGGGCAGGGAAGGATAGCTTTCTTT. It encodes CASGQGRIAFF.

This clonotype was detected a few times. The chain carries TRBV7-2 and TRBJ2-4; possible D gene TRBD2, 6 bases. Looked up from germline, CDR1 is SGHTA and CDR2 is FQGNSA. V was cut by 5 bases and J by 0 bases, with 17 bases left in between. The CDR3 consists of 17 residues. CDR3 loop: CASSPRAGSLAKNIQYF. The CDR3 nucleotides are TGTGCCAGCAGCCCTAGGGCCGGGAGCTTAGCCAAAAACATTCAGTACTTC.

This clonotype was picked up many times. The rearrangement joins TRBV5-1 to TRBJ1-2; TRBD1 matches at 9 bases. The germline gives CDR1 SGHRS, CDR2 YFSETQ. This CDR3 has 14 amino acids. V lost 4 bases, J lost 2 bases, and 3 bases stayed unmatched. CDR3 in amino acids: CASSDGQGNYGYTF. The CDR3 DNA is TGCGCCAGCAGCGATGGACAGGGGAACTATGGCTACACCTTC.

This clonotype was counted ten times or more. The CDR3 bases are TGTGCCAGCAGTCACGGGGACAGGAAATATGGCTACACCTTC. Translating it yields CASSHGDRKYGYTF. The chain has TRBV28 and TRBJ1-2, with 8 bases matching TRBD1. From germline, CDR1 is MDHEN and CDR2 SYDVKM. Trimming took 5 bases from V and 5 from J; bases not matched to a gene: 7. The CDR3 contains 14 residues.

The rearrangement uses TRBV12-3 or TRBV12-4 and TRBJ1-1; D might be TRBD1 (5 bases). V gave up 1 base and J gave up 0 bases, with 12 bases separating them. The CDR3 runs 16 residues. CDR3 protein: CASSLVFGTVNTEAFF. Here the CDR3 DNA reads TGTGCCAGCAGTTTAGTCTTTGGGACGGTGAACACTGAAGCTTTCTTT.

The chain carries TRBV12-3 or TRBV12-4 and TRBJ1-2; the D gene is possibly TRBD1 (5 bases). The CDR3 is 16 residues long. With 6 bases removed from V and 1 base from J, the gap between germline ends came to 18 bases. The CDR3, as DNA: TGTGCCAGCAGGCAAACCGGGACCCGGGGTAACTATGGCTACACCTTC. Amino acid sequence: CASRQTGTRGNYGYTF.

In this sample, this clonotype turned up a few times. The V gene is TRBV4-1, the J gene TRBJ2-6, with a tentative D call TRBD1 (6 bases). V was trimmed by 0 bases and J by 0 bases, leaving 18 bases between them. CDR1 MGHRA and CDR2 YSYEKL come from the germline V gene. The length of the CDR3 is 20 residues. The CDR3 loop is CASSQEARTGSLSGANVLTF. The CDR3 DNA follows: TGCGCCAGCAGCCAAGAGGCGAGAACAGGGAGCCTCTCTGGGGCCAACGTCCTGACTTTC.

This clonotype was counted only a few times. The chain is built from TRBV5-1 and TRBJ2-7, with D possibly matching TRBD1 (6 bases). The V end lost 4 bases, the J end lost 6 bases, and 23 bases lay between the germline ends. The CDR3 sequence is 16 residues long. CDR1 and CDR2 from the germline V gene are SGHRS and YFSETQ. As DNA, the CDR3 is TGCGCCAGCAGCACCGGCAGGGACACCCTCTTGGGCGAGCAGTACTTC. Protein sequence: CASSTGRDTLLGEQYF.

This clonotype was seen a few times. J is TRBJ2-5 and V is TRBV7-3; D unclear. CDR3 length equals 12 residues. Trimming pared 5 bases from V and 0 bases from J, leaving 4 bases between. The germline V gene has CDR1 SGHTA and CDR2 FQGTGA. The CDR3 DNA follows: TGTGCCAGCAGCGCAGACCAAGAGACCCAGTACTTC. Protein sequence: CASSADQETQYF.

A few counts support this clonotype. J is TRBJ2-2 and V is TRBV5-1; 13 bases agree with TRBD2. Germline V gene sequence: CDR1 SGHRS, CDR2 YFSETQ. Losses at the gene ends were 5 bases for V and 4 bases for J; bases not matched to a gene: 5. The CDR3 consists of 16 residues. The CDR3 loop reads CASRGLAGVGTGELFF. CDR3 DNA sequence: TGCGCCAGCAGAGGACTAGCGGGAGTTGGCACCGGGGAGCTGTTTTTT.

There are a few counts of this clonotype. CDR3 sequence: CASGLRDTEAFF. The CDR3 bases are TGTGCTAGTGGTTTGAGGGACACTGAAGCTTTCTTT. The chain couples TRBV12-5 to TRBJ1-1; D remains ambiguous. V lost 2 bases and J 3 bases, leaving 4 bases between the germline ends. CDR3 length: 12 amino acids. Germline-derived CDR1 and CDR2 are LGHNT and FRNRAP.

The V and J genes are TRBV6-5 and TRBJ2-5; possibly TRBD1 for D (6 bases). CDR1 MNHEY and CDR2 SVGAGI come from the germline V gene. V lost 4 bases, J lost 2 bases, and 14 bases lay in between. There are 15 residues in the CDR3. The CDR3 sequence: CASSFDQGGQETQYF. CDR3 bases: TGTGCCAGCAGTTTCGATCAAGGGGGTCAAGAGACCCAGTACTTC.

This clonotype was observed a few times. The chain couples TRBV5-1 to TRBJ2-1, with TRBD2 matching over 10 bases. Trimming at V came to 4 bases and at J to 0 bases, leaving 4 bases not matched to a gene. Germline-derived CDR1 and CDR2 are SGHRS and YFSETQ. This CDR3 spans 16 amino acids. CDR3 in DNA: TGCGCCAGCAGCACGGGACTAGCGAACTCCTACAATGAGCAGTTCTTC. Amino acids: CASSTGLANSYNEQFF.